These 10 T cell receptor beta chains originate from one sample sequenced in a study of cytomegalovirus exposure and HLA in healthy donors. Both 60 Vbeta primers and 13 Jbeta primers went into the PCR. Assay: immunoSEQ multiplex PCR; the TCRdb copy retains only in-frame clones and omits some. The sample contains some 150,000 clones, 55% to 65% of which appear only once. The sample consisted of PBMCs. The receptors were gathered from a man aged 35-49 years in good health and CMV-seronegative.

This chain links TRBV5-4 with TRBJ1-2, with D hard to call. The length of the CDR3 is 14 residues. Germline CDR1 and CDR2: SGHNT and YYREEE (reference sequence). Deletions cut 4 bases from V and 8 bases from J, with 18 bases between. In DNA, the CDR3 is TGTGCCAGCAGCAGGGAGGTGCAGAGGACGGGCTACACCTTC. It yields the protein CASSREVQRTGYTF.

The chain has TRBV10-3 and TRBJ2-4; D gene unclear. The germline V gene encodes CDR1 ENHRY and CDR2 SYGVKD. CDR3 size: 15 residues. The V gene lost 0 bases and the J gene lost 0 bases, with 6 bases spanning the gap. CDR3 nucleotide sequence: TGTGCCATCAGTGAGTCTTGGGCAGCCAAAAACATTCAGTACTTC. Its protein product is CAISESWAAKNIQYF.

The genes are TRBV29-1 and TRBJ1-1, with 9 nucleotides matching TRBD1. V gave up 6 bases and J gave up 1 base; unmatched junction bases: 9. Germline CDR1 reads SQVTM; CDR2 reads ANQGSEA. CDR3 length: 15 residues. Here the CDR3 reads CSVYVGGQGNTEAFF. The CDR3, as DNA: TGCAGCGTCTACGTTGGGGGACAGGGGAACACTGAAGCTTTCTTT.

About this clone itself: Other DNA sequences of this sample code for an identical CDR3. CDR3 bases: TGTGCCAGCAGCGTAGGGCCAGGGGAGTATGGCTACACCTTC. This translates into CASSVGPGEYGYTF. This rearrangement joins TRBV9 to TRBJ1-2; a weak D match, TRBD1 (6 bases). The germline V gene encodes CDR1 SGDLS and CDR2 YYNGEE. The CDR3 loop spans 14 amino acids. The V end was cut by 0 bases, the J end by 5 bases, with 11 bases between.

The chain carries TRBV7-2 and TRBJ1-3, with D perhaps TRBD1 (6 bases). The CDR3 covers 14 residues. Trimming took off 5 bases at V and 0 bases at J, with 8 bases between the two ends. Germline V CDR1 and CDR2: SGHTA, FQGNSA. The CDR3 DNA is TGTGCCAGCAGCACAGGGTACTCTGGAAACACCATATATTTT. Amino acids: CASSTGYSGNTIYF.

The rearrangement uses TRBV5-6 and TRBJ1-6, with 7 bases matching TRBD1. V shed 4 bases, J shed 0 bases, and the junction held 7 bases outside the gene matches. The CDR3 is made up of 17 amino acids. Germline V CDR1 and CDR2: SGHDT, YYEEEE. CDR3 in amino acids: CASSPETGSSYNSPLHF. DNA for the CDR3: TGTGCCAGCAGCCCGGAGACAGGGAGCTCCTATAATTCACCCCTCCACTTT.

The count of this clone is one. Here the CDR3 DNA reads TGTGCCAGCAGTGAATCGGCGGGGTATGGCTACACCTTC. This codes for CASSESAGYGYTF. The gene calls are TRBV2 and TRBJ1-2; no firm D call. This CDR3 contains 13 residues. Germline V lookup: CDR1 SNHLY, CDR2 FYNNEI. Trimming took off 2 bases at V and 5 bases at J, with 9 bases between the two ends.

The chain carries TRBV7-9 and TRBJ1-2; TRBD1 matches at 11 bases. The length of the CDR3 is 14 residues. V dropped 5 bases and J dropped 7; count of bases not matched to a gene: 6. CDR1 SEHNR and CDR2 FQNEAQ come from the germline V gene (reference sequence). The CDR3 here is CASSAPDRGPGYTF. The CDR3 bases are TGTGCCAGCAGCGCTCCGGACAGGGGGCCTGGCTACACCTTC.

This clone was recorded a few times. V gene TRBV10-3 combines with J gene TRBJ2-3; the match to TRBD1 covers 8 bases. CDR3 size: 18 residues. Trimming cost V 0 bases and J 4 bases; bases outside gene matches: 12. CDR1 is ENHRY and CDR2 is SYGVKD in the germline V gene. The CDR3 DNA reads as TGTGCCATCAGTGAGTCGAAACTGAGGACAGGGACGGCAGATACGCAGTATTTT. Residues: CAISESKLRTGTADTQYF.

This clone has only a few counts. The junction departs from the called germline gene at one end, perhaps through a read error. The V call is TRBV27, the J call TRBJ2-1; perhaps TRBD2 as D (6 bases). CDR1 is MNHEY and CDR2 is SMNVEV in the germline V gene (reference sequence). This CDR3 comprises 14 residues. CDR3 amino acids: CASSSWDSHNEQFF. CDR3 in DNA: TGTGCCAGCAGTTCCTGGGACTCCCACAATGAGCAGTTCTTC.